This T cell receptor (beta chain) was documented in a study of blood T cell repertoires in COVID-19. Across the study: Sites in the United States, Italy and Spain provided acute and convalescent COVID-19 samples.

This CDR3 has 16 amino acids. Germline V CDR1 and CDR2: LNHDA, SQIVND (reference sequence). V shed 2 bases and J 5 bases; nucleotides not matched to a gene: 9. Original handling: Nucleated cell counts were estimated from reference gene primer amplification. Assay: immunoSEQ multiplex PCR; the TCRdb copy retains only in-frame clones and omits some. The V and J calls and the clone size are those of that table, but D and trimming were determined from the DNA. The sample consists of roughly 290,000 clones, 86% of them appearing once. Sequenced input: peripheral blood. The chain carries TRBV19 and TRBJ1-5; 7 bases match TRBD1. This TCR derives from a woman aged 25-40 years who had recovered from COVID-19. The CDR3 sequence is CASSIKRGPGDQPQHF. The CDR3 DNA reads TGTGCCAGTAGTATAAAAAGGGGGCCAGGGGATCAGCCCCAGCATTTT.